This note documents a single T cell receptor beta chain sequence. This CDR3 contains 15 residues. CDR1 SQVTM and CDR2 ANQGSEA come from the germline V gene. The data were taken from a study of T cells expressing NK-cell markers. Across the whole study: Seven sequenced donors out of eight were HCMV-seropositive, one seronegative.

No DNA is given; TCRdb re-called the 5' RACE reads and lists each CDR3 protein once. In all, the sample yields about 550,000 distinct CDR3 sequences. The J gene is TRBJ2-5, the V gene TRBV29-1; TCRdb's D call, TRBD1, is unchecked because there is no DNA. The sample consisted of blood T cells: a sorted CD56 or NKG2C T cell subset, CD4+ or CD8+ T cells, or bulk PBMC T cells (not recorded which). This TCR was sampled from a man aged 18 to 30 in good health. This CDR3 reads CSGTKGTGDGETQYF.